This record concerns one T cell receptor beta chain sequence. Its matching antigen is unknown. This table comes from immunoSEQ multiplex PCR, and its TCRdb copy is limited to in-frame clones, with some not included. This table holds 2 million to 2.5 million clones, about 92% found once. Positively selected for CCR7, the CD45RO-negative cells used as naive CD8 cells excluded terminally differentiated effector memory CD45RA+ cells. Every donor was a Caucasian adult from Nashville, Tennessee. These data come from a study of shared clonotypes between healthy human individuals. General study results and limits: Sequencing depth was expected to affect clonotype sharing among donors. With few donors, the genetic and exposure-history diversity represented was limited.

The germline V gene has CDR1 KGHSH and CDR2 LQKENI. The CDR3 is made up of 13 amino acids. V gave up 3 bases and J gave up 3 bases, with 8 bases separating them. Specimen: naive CD8+ T cells from PBMCs. V and J are TRBV18 and TRBJ1-1; D is undetermined. This receptor was taken from a man aged 18-30 years in good health. Some clones in this sample may be carry-over from other donors' samples. Written as DNA, the CDR3 is TGTGCCAGCTCACCGCCGGAGGACACTGAAGCTTTCTTT. Protein sequence: CASSPPEDTEAFF.